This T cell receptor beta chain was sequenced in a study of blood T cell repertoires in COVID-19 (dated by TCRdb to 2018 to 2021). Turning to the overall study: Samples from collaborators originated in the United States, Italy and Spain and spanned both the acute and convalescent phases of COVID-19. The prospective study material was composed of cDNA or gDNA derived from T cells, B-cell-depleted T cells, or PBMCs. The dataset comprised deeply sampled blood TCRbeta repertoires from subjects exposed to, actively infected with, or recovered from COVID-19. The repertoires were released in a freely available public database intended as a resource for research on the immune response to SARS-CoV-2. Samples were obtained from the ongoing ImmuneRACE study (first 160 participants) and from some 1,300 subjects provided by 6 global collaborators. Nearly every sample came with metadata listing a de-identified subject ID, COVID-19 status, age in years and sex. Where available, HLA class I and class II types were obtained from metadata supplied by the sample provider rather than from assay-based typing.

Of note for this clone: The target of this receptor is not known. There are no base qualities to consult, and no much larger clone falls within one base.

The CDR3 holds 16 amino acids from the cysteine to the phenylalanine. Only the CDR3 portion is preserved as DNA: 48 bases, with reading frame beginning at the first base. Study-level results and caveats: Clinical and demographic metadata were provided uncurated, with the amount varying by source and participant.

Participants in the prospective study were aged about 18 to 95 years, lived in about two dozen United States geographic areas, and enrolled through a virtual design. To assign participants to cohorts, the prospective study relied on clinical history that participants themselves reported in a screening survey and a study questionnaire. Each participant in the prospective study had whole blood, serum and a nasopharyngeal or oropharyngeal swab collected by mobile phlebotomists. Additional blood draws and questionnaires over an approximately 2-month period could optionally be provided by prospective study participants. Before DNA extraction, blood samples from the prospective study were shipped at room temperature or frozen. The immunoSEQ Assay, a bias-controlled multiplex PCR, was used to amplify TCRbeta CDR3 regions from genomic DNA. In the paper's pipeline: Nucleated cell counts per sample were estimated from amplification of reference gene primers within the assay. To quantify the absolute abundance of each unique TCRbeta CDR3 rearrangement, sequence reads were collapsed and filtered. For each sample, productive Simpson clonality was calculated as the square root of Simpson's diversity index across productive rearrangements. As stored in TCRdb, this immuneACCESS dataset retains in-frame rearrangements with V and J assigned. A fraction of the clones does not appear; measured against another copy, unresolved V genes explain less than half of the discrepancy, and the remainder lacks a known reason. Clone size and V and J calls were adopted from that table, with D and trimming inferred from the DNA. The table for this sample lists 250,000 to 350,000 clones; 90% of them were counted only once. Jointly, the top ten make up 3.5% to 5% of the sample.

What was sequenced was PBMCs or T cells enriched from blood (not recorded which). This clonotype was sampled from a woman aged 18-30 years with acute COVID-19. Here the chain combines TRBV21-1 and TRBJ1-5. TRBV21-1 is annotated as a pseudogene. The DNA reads TGTGCCATCCTTGGGGATGGGCTGCGGGGTAAGCAGCCCCAGCATTTT. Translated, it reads CAILGDGLRGKQPQHF.